A selection of T cell receptor beta chains follows, all from one sample in a study of blood T cells in healthy people across ages. TCRdb used MiXCR to reprocess the 5' RACE reads, holding one entry per CDR3 protein. Here the sample spans 1.5 million to 2 million distinct CDR3 sequences, less than 50% being singletons. Sequencing was done on a sample of blood. These receptors were obtained from a woman between 40 and 55 years old in good health. The CDR3 runs from the conserved cysteine through the conserved F or W. A D gene is named only where the DNA matches it firmly. Clone size appears in some rows only: once, few, many, or a class for an expanded clone.

d_gene	v_gene	abundance	j_gene	CDR3nt	CDR3aa
TRBD2	TRBV12-3/TRBV12-4	NA	TRBJ2-5	TGTGCCAGCAGTTTAGGTAGCGGGTGGAATCAGCAGTACTTC	CASSLGSGWNQQYF
TRBD1	TRBV6-2/TRBV6-3	NA	TRBJ2-7	TGTGCCAGCAGCTATACAGGGGGCCGGGGCGAGCAGTACTTC	CASSYTGGRGEQYF
NA	TRBV15	few	TRBJ2-5	TGTGCCACCAGCAGAGATGGGATCAACCAAGAGACCCAGTACTTC	CATSRDGINQETQYF
TRBD1	TRBV6-5	NA	TRBJ1-2	TGTGCCAGCAGTTCCAGGGGGCTCTATGGCTACACCTTC	CASSSRGLYGYTF
NA	TRBV10-3	NA	TRBJ2-3	TGTGCCATCAGTGAAGGGGGGTCTCACACAGATACGCAGTATTTT	CAISEGGSHTDTQYF
TRBD1	TRBV6-1	once	TRBJ2-3	TGTGCCAGCAGTGGCCCGGGGACAGGGGGCATAGGTACGCAGTATTTT	CASSGPGTGGIGTQYF
NA	TRBV20-1	NA	TRBJ2-5	TGCAGTGCTAGACCTAGCGCCAGGGAGACCCAGTACTTC	CSARPSARETQYF
NA	TRBV2	once	TRBJ2-7	TGTGCCAGCAGTGTCACAGGGATTACCTACGAGCAGTACTTC	CASSVTGITYEQYF
NA	TRBV4-3	NA	TRBJ2-7	TGCGCCATCAGCCAAGGAGGGGAGCAGTACTTC	CAISQGGEQYF
NA	TRBV2	once	TRBJ1-2	TGTGCCAGCAACCCGCAGGGAGTTTTTTACTATGGCTACACCTTC	CASNPQGVFYYGYTF
NA	TRBV29-1	few	TRBJ1-1	TGCAGCGTCTCTGGCAAGGTAACGAACACTGAAGCTTTCTTT	CSVSGKVTNTEAFF
TRBD2	TRBV4-3	NA	TRBJ2-3	TGCGCCAGCAGCCAAGATTTAGCGGGGGGGTCCTTCCCCTTAAATACGCAGTATTTT	CASSQDLAGGSFPLNTQYF
NA	TRBV12-3/TRBV12-4	NA	TRBJ1-5	TGTGCCAGCAAGGGAGGACAGAGTAATAGCAATCAGCCCCAGCATTTT	CASKGGQSNSNQPQHF
TRBD2	TRBV7-2	NA	TRBJ2-5	TGTGCCAGCAGCTTTAGGCGGGGGGAACAAGAGACCCAGTACTTC	CASSFRRGEQETQYF
NA	TRBV15	NA	TRBJ2-2	TGTGCCACCAGCAGAGAAGGCACCGGGGAGCTGTTTTTT	CATSREGTGELFF
TRBD1	TRBV5-1	NA	TRBJ1-2	TGCGCCAGCAGACCGACAGGGTTTTTCTATGGCTACACCTTC	CASRPTGFFYGYTF
NA	TRBV20-1	few	TRBJ1-1	TGCAGTGCTCAAACAGGGCAAGGGGTCTGGAACACTGAAGCTTTCTTT	CSAQTGQGVWNTEAFF
TRBD2	TRBV5-1	few	TRBJ2-1	TGCGCCAGCAGGGGCCCAGCGGGGTTTGGCGACAATGAGCAGTTCTTC	CASRGPAGFGDNEQFF
TRBD2	TRBV5-1	NA	TRBJ2-3	TGCGCCAGCAGCTTGAGGGCTAGCGGAACCACAGATACGCAGTATTTT	CASSLRASGTTDTQYF
TRBD2	TRBV2	NA	TRBJ2-5	TGTGCCAGCAGGTCCGGGACTAGCGGGGGGAGTAAGCAGTACTTC	CASRSGTSGGSKQYF
TRBD2	TRBV29-1	NA	TRBJ2-5	TGCAGCATCGGGGGGGCCCAAGAGACCCAGTACTTC	CSIGGAQETQYF
NA	TRBV7-2	many	TRBJ2-7	TGTGCCAGCAGCTTGACAGGCTTCTACGAGCAGTACTTC	CASSLTGFYEQYF
NA	TRBV9	NA	TRBJ1-2	TGTGCCAGCAGCCTATCCAGGGGAATAGCTAACTATGGCTACACCTTC	CASSLSRGIANYGYTF
TRBD1	TRBV6-5	NA	TRBJ2-1	TGTGCCAGCAGTTTAACGGACAGGGGTTTTTTAGGCAATGAGCAGTTCTTC	CASSLTDRGFLGNEQFF
NA	TRBV25-1	NA	TRBJ2-1	TGTGCCAGCGGATGGGAGGGGGACAGGCAGTTCTTC	CASGWEGDRQFF
NA	TRBV29-1	few	TRBJ2-5	TGCAGCGGAACTGTACAATTCCAAGAGACCCAGTACTTC	CSGTVQFQETQYF
NA	TRBV6-5	NA	TRBJ1-1	TGTGCCAGCAGTTACGACCAGGGCAGGTTGAACACTGAAGCTTTCTTT	CASSYDQGRLNTEAFF
TRBD1	TRBV6-1	NA	TRBJ2-4	TGTGCCAGCAGGTCCCCGCTCGACAGGGGGGTGATTTCCAAAAACATTCAGTACTTC	CASRSPLDRGVISKNIQYF
NA	TRBV7-9	NA	TRBJ2-7	TGTGCCAGCAGCTTAGTGGGTGGACAGAGATCCGAGCAGTACTTC	CASSLVGGQRSEQYF
NA	TRBV4-3	NA	TRBJ2-3	TGCGCCAGCAGCCAAATGATGGGGGGAGGTACGCAGTATTTT	CASSQMMGGGTQYF